This TCR beta chain was recovered during a study of T cell repertoires in aging, cancer and after chemotherapy. The study, taken as a whole, reports: Median generation probability rose over the chemotherapy interval in each cancer cohort, suggesting rebound thymic output. These repertoire data do not allow conclusions about immunological memory after chemotherapy.

This clonotype is deemed medium-sized. Its antigen remains unknown. Multiplex touch-down PCR with TRB-A/B primers amplified rearranged V-D-J TRB sequences. MiXCR, run by TCRdb on the multiplex PCR reads, gives a single entry per CDR3 protein. This table holds thousands of distinct CDR3 sequences, 20% to 30% found once. The junction had 9 bases not matched to a gene; V was cut back by 4 bases and J by 5 bases. The CDR3 runs 15 residues. CDR1 and CDR2 (germline): MNHEY, SVGAGI. Peripheral blood genomic DNA, not sorted cells or RNA, was the template. The chain uses TRBV6-5 and TRBJ1-1, with 8 bases lining up with TRBD1. This receptor was obtained from a human donor in good health. The sample was blood. CDR3 nucleotides: TGTGCCAGCAGTTTTTGGACAGGGACGAGGACTGAAGCTTTCTTT. Amino acids: CASSFWTGTRTEAFF.